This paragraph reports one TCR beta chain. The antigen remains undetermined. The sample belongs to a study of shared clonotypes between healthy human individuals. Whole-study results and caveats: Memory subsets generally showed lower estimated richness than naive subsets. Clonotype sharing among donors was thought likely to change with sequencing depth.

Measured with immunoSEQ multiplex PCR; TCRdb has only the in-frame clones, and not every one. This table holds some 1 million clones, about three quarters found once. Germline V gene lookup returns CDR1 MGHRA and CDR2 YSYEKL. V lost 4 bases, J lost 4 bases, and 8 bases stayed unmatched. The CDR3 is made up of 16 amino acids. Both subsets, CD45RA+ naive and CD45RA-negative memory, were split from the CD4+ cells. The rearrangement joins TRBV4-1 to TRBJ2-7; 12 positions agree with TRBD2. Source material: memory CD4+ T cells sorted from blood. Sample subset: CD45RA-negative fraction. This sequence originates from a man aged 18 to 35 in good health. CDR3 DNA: TGCGCCAGCAGCCCTCCTAGCGGGGGGGGACGATACGAGCAGTACTTC. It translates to CASSPPSGGGRYEQYF.